This paragraph covers one TCR beta chain sequence. Under the authors' procedure: Nucleated cell number was recorded as an estimate derived from reference gene primer amplification. Produced via immunoSEQ multiplex PCR; TCRdb's table is partial and in-frame only. That table is the source of V, J and clone size, and D and trimming were worked out from the DNA. This table holds about 64,000 clones, about 88% found once. The data stem from a study of blood T cell repertoires in COVID-19. In the study overall: Specimens from acute and convalescent COVID-19 originated in the United States, Italy and Spain. Nucleic acid was either cDNA or gDNA, and it came from T cells, B-cell-depleted T cells, or PBMCs.

V was trimmed by 1 base and J by 0 bases, leaving 8 bases between them. Looked up from germline, CDR1 is SGHKS and CDR2 is YYEKEE (reference sequence). The CDR3 length is 15 residues. The chain is built from TRBV5-5 and TRBJ2-4, with unresolved D. The source is a man between 65 and 85 years old with acute or convalescent COVID-19. Sequenced: peripheral blood. CDR3 loop: CASSLMALAKNIQYF. The CDR3 DNA reads as TGTGCCAGCAGCTTGATGGCCCTAGCCAAAAACATTCAGTACTTC.